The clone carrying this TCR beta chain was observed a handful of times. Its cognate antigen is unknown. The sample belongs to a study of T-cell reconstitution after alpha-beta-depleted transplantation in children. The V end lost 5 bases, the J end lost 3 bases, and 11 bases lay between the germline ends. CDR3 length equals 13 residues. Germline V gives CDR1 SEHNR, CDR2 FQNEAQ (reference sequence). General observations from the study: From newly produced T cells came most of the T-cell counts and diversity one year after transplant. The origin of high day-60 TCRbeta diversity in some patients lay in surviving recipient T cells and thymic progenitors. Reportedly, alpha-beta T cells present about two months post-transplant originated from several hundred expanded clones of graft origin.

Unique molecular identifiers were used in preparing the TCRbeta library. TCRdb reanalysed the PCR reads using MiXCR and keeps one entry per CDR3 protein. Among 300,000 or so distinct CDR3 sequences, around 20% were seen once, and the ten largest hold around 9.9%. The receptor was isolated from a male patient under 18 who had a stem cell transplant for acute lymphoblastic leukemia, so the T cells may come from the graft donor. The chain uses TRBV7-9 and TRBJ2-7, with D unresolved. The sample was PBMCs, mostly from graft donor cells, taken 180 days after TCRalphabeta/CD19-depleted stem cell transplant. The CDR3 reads CASSPPHHYEQYF. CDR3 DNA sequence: TGTGCCAGCAGCCCACCCCATCACTACGAGCAGTACTTC.